The 30 T cell receptor beta chains given below trace back to one sample, sequenced in a study of identifying expanded T cells in peripheral blood. Sequencing used immunoSEQ multiplex PCR; TCRdb keeps in-frame clones, though not all of them. The sample carries around 100,000 clones, roughly 88% recorded once. The sequenced material came from blood. The receptors here all came from a person between 18 and 70 years old in good health.

The chain couples TRBV19 to TRBJ2-3, with D possibly being TRBD1 (5 bases). CDR3 length: 12 residues. Germline lookup yields CDR1 LNHDA and CDR2 SQIVND (reference sequence). V lost 7 bases and J 5 bases, leaving 10 bases between the germline ends. CDR3 nucleotide sequence: TGTGCCAGTACCCAGGGAAGAGATACGCAGTATTTT. Its translation is CASTQGRDTQYF. The variable domain in full, with the rest retrieved from reference TRBV19 and TRBJ2-3, is DGGITQSPKYLFRKEGQNVTLSCEQNLNHDAMYWYRQDPGQGLRLIYYSQIVNDFQKGDIAEGYSVSREKKESFPLTVTSAQKNPTAFYLCASTQGRDTQYFGPGTRLTVL.

V usage is TRBV2 and J usage is TRBJ1-1; no clear D gene. The V gene's germline CDR1 is SNHLY and CDR2 FYNNEI. There are 13 residues in the CDR3. Trimming took off 4 bases at V and 2 bases at J, with 8 bases between the two ends. This chain's CDR3 is CASSVNGNTEAFF. The CDR3 DNA reads TGTGCCAGCAGTGTCAACGGCAACACTGAAGCTTTCTTT.

The rearrangement links TRBV19 to TRBJ2-2, with D possibly TRBD2 on 6 matching bases. V was cut by 1 base and J by 5 bases, with 11 bases left in between. This CDR3 contains 15 residues. Germline CDR1 LNHDA, CDR2 SQIVND (reference sequence). The DNA for the CDR3 is TGTGCCAGTAGTATAGCCTTAGGAGGGACCGGGGAGCTGTTTTTT. Translation: CASSIALGGTGELFF.

This clone has just one count. The chain is built from TRBV9 and TRBJ2-1, with D tentatively TRBD2 (7 bases). With 1 base removed from V and 7 bases from J, the gap between germline ends came to 12 bases. Germline CDR1 and CDR2: SGDLS and YYNGEE. This CDR3 contains 14 residues. CDR3 region: CASSVSGGANEQFF. The CDR3 DNA reads TGTGCCAGCAGCGTAAGTGGGGGGGCGAATGAGCAGTTCTTC. Drawing the rest from reference TRBV9 and TRBJ2-1, the complete variable domain is DSGVTQTPKHLITATGQRVTLRCSPRSGDLSVYWYQQSLDQGLQFLIQYYNGEERAKGNILERFSAQQFPDLHSELNLSSLELGDSALYFCASSVSGGANEQFFGPGTRLTVL.

CDR3 nucleotide sequence: TGTGCCAGCAGCGGTAGGAACGGAGGTTACGAGCAGTACTTC. It yields the protein CASSGRNGGYEQYF. This sequence joins TRBV6-1 and TRBJ2-7; weak D call: TRBD2 (5 bases). Germline V gene data show CDR1 as MNHNS and CDR2 as SASEGT. The CDR3 runs 14 residues. V lost 6 bases to trimming and J lost 4 bases, with 16 bases between them.

Comment on this clone: The junction differs from germline at one of its ends, possibly a read error. CDR3: CASSLGPASNQPQHF. The DNA for the CDR3 is TGTGCCAGCAGTTTAGGGCCGGCTAGCAATCAGCCCCAGCATTTT. The V call is TRBV7-9, the J call TRBJ1-5, with D unresolved. Germline V gene lookup returns CDR1 SEHNR and CDR2 FQNEAQ (reference sequence). This CDR3 spans 15 amino acids.

This chain uses TRBV9 with TRBJ2-3; a possible D gene is TRBD2 (7 bases). Per germline, CDR1 SGDLS and CDR2 YYNGEE. V shed 4 bases and J shed 5 bases, with 20 bases lying between them. The CDR3 runs to 16 residues. CDR3 bases: TGTGCCAGCAGCTTTCGGGGGGCCGGAGATGGAGATACGCAGTATTTT. Protein product: CASSFRGAGDGDTQYF.

V gene TRBV7-2 combines with J gene TRBJ2-1; the match to TRBD2 covers 14 bases. Looked up from germline, CDR1 is SGHTA and CDR2 is FQGNSA. This CDR3 is built from 16 residues. Germline trimming cut 2 bases from V and 6 bases from J; bases unmatched to any gene: 3. DNA for the CDR3: TGTGCCAGCAGCTTATCGGGACTAGCGGGGGTCAATGAGCAGTTCTTC. It yields the protein CASSLSGLAGVNEQFF.

This sequence joins TRBV9 and TRBJ1-1; tentatively, D is TRBD1 (5 bases). The CDR3 length is 14 residues. The germline V gene encodes CDR1 SGDLS and CDR2 YYNGEE. The germline V and J ends were trimmed by 0 bases and 0 bases, with 6 bases remaining between them. CDR3 sequence reads: CASSVGGMNTEAFF. The CDR3 DNA follows: TGTGCCAGCAGCGTAGGGGGGATGAACACTGAAGCTTTCTTT.

This clone was recorded once. The chain recombines TRBV2 with TRBJ2-7, with 9 bases aligning to TRBD2. Germline CDR1 SNHLY, CDR2 FYNNEI. The CDR3 has 15 amino acids. Trimming cost V 3 bases and J 4 bases; bases outside gene matches: 7. CDR3 sequence reads: CASSEGISGSYEQYF. The CDR3 DNA sequence: TGTGCCAGCAGTGAGGGCATTAGCGGGAGTTACGAGCAGTACTTC.

V is TRBV28 and J is TRBJ2-5, with D tentatively TRBD1 or TRBD2 (7 bases each). From germline, CDR1 is MDHEN and CDR2 SYDVKM. This CDR3 is built from 14 residues. The V gene lost 5 bases and the J gene lost 2 bases, with 12 bases spanning the gap. The CDR3 DNA is TGTGCCAGCAGTCCAGGGGGGGCGCAAGAGACCCAGTACTTC. It encodes CASSPGGAQETQYF.

This sequence joins TRBV2 and TRBJ1-1; TRBD1 aligns across 8 bases. This CDR3 spans 13 amino acids. Trimming cost V 6 bases and J 6 bases; bases outside gene matches: 6. Germline CDR1 reads SNHLY; CDR2 reads FYNNEI. The chain's CDR3 is CASRADRVSEAFF. As DNA, the CDR3 is TGTGCCAGCAGAGCGGACAGGGTTTCTGAAGCTTTCTTT.

The chain joins TRBV5-1 to TRBJ1-1; D possibly corresponds to TRBD1 (5 bases). V was pared by 5 bases and J by 1 base, with 15 bases between. Germline V gene data show CDR1 as SGHRS and CDR2 as YFSETQ. The CDR3 sequence is 15 residues long. The CDR3 bases are TGCGCCAGCAGTCAACAGGTCCGTGAGAACACTGAAGCTTTCTTT. It yields the protein CASSQQVRENTEAFF.

The rearrangement uses TRBV7-8 and TRBJ1-2; TRBD1 matches at 7 bases. Per the germline V gene, CDR1 is SGHVS and CDR2 is FQNEAQ. The J segment lost 4 bases and the V segment lost 5 bases, leaving 13 bases of the junction unmatched. The CDR3 has 16 amino acids. CDR3 nucleotide sequence: TGTGCCAGCAGCGCCAGGACAGGACTTGCGGTCTATGGCTACACCTTC. Its translation is CASSARTGLAVYGYTF.

The chain employs TRBV23-1 and TRBJ2-5; 13 positions match TRBD2. TRBV23-1 is classed as an ORF, of uncertain function. This CDR3 has 17 amino acids. The trim removed 3 bases at V and 3 bases at J, leaving 7 bases unmatched. This CDR3 is CASSHLGLAGVEETQYF. The CDR3 nucleotides are TGCGCCAGCAGTCACCTCGGACTAGCGGGAGTTGAAGAGACCCAGTACTTC.

This sequence joins TRBV11-3 and TRBJ1-2; TRBD1 matches 7 bases. The ends lost 5 bases at V and 8 bases at J; junction bases unmatched: 14. The V gene's germline CDR1 is SGHNT and CDR2 YENEEA. This CDR3 spans 15 amino acids. The CDR3 DNA sequence: TGTGCCAGCAGCCCCACCACCGGGACAGCGACGGGCTACACCTTC. Residues: CASSPTTGTATGYTF.

The chain recombines TRBV28 with TRBJ1-1, with a tentative D call TRBD1 (5 bases). Germline CDR1 MDHEN, CDR2 SYDVKM. This CDR3 spans 14 amino acids. Trimming shortened V by 7 bases and J by 1 base, and 13 bases separated the two germline ends. CDR3: CASMGPDRNTEAFF. In DNA form, the CDR3 reads TGTGCCAGCATGGGTCCCGACAGGAACACTGAAGCTTTCTTT. The variable domain in full, completed from reference TRBV28 and TRBJ1-1, reads DVKVTQSSRYLVKRTGEKVFLECVQDMDHENMFWYRQDPGLGLRLIYFSYDVKMKEKGDIPEGYSVSREKKERFSLILESASTNQTSMYLCASMGPDRNTEAFFGQGTRLTVV.

The chain couples TRBV21-1 to TRBJ2-7. TRBV21-1 corresponds to a pseudogene. CDR3 length equals 13 residues. CDR3 region: CASNDGYSYEQYF. The CDR3 DNA reads TGTGCCAGCAACGACGGATACTCCTACGAGCAGTACTTC.

The rearrangement uses TRBV5-1 and TRBJ1-1, with a tentative D call TRBD1 (5 bases). CDR3 length equals 14 residues. Germline V CDR1 and CDR2: SGHRS, YFSETQ. V was shortened by 4 bases and J by 4 bases, with 14 bases between the two germline ends. This CDR3 is CASSPNTQGTEAFF. The DNA of the CDR3 is TGCGCCAGCAGCCCGAACACCCAGGGCACTGAAGCTTTCTTT.

The chain combines TRBV10-1 with TRBJ2-1; 12 bases are shared with TRBD2. This CDR3 is 15 amino acids long. The germline gives CDR1 WNHNN, CDR2 SYGVQD (reference sequence). The V gene end was trimmed by 5 bases and the J gene end by 8 bases; junction bases not matched to a gene: 7. The CDR3 here is CASSMTSGSSDEQFF. CDR3 nucleotide sequence: TGCGCCAGCAGTATGACTAGCGGGAGCTCGGATGAGCAGTTCTTC.

A few counts support this clone. CDR3 DNA: TGTGCCAGTAGTGAGACAGGGATCGGCAATCAGCCCCAGCATTTT. Protein sequence: CASSETGIGNQPQHF. This chain joins TRBV19 and TRBJ1-5; 7 bases map to TRBD1. Trimming removed 5 bases from V and 2 bases from J; junction bases left unmatched: 6. Germline V gene data show CDR1 as LNHDA and CDR2 as SQIVND (reference sequence). This CDR3 spans 15 amino acids.

The CDR3 loop reads CASSQRNYNEQFF. The CDR3 coding sequence is TGTGCCAGCAGCCAGCGGAATTACAATGAGCAGTTCTTC. The chain joins TRBV2 to TRBJ2-1; tentatively, D is TRBD2 (5 bases). V lost 6 bases to trimming and J lost 4 bases, with 10 bases between them. The CDR3 has 13 residues. Germline V lookup: CDR1 SNHLY, CDR2 FYNNEI.

The rearrangement joins TRBV7-8 to TRBJ1-2; D might be TRBD1 (5 bases). Germline V gene data show CDR1 as SGHVS and CDR2 as FQNEAQ. The CDR3 spans 13 residues. V was shortened by 8 bases and J by 2 bases, with 12 bases between the two germline ends. The CDR3 region is CASGDRGNYGYTF. CDR3 DNA: TGTGCCAGCGGTGACCGGGGGAACTATGGCTACACCTTC.

This chain joins TRBV27 and TRBJ2-1; 8 bases agree with TRBD2. The CDR3 has 19 residues. V shed 10 bases and J 0 bases; nucleotides not matched to a gene: 20. In germline, CDR1 is MNHEY, CDR2 SMNVEV (reference sequence). CDR3 sequence reads: CATLGIGRVQQRSYNEQFF. The CDR3 coding sequence is TGTGCCACCCTGGGTATCGGGAGGGTTCAGCAACGCTCCTACAATGAGCAGTTCTTC.

The chain links TRBV2 to TRBJ2-3; 7 positions match TRBD1. The CDR3 sequence is 16 residues long. Germline V gives CDR1 SNHLY, CDR2 FYNNEI. V lost 11 bases and J lost 2; bases outside the gene matches: 16. This CDR3 reads CAAQGTASSFTDTQYF. The CDR3 coding sequence is TGTGCCGCCCAAGGGACAGCGTCATCCTTCACAGATACGCAGTATTTT.

This chain joins TRBV11-2 and TRBJ2-7, with 9 bases identical to TRBD2. The CDR3 has 14 amino acids. V dropped 0 bases and J dropped 5; count of bases not matched to a gene: 2. Germline CDR1 reads SGHAT; CDR2 reads FQNNGV. Here the CDR3 reads CASSLERTSDEQYF. CDR3 bases: TGTGCCAGCAGCTTAGAACGGACTAGCGACGAGCAGTACTTC. The full variable domain, rest sourced from reference TRBV11-2 and TRBJ2-7, is EAGVAQSPRYKIIEKRQSVAFWCNPISGHATLYWYQQILGQGPKLLIQFQNNGVVDDSQLPKDRFSAERLKGVDSTLKIQPAKLEDSAVYLCASSLERTSDEQYFGPGTRLTVT.

This chain links TRBV14 with TRBJ2-3; D might be TRBD1 (5 bases). This CDR3 contains 12 residues. The germline V and J ends were trimmed by 2 bases and 8 bases, with 8 bases remaining between them. The germline V gene encodes CDR1 SGHDN and CDR2 FVKESK. CDR3 residues: CASSQNQGTQYF. Here the CDR3 DNA reads TGTGCCAGCAGCCAAAACCAGGGTACGCAGTATTTT.

The chain uses TRBV11-2 and TRBJ1-5, with 10 bases aligning to TRBD1. V trimming: 2 bases; J trimming: 6 bases; junction bases outside the gene matches: 7. The CDR3 contains 16 residues. The germline V gene has CDR1 SGHAT and CDR2 FQNNGV. The CDR3 loop reads CASSLSSGTGAQPQHF. CDR3 nucleotides: TGTGCCAGCAGCTTATCCTCCGGGACAGGGGCTCAGCCCCAGCATTTT.

The chain recombines TRBV9 with TRBJ1-3, with a tentative D call TRBD1 (5 bases). The ends were cut back, 3 bases at V and 0 bases at J, with 10 bases in the middle. Germline V gene lookup returns CDR1 SGDLS and CDR2 YYNGEE. The CDR3 is 15 amino acids. The CDR3 sequence: CASSATGNSGNTIYF. The CDR3 region has the DNA TGTGCCAGCAGCGCCACAGGTAACTCTGGAAACACCATATATTTT. The full variable domain, its missing parts supplied by reference TRBV9 and TRBJ1-3, is DSGVTQTPKHLITATGQRVTLRCSPRSGDLSVYWYQQSLDQGLQFLIQYYNGEERAKGNILERFSAQQFPDLHSELNLSSLELGDSALYFCASSATGNSGNTIYFGEGSWLTVV.

The chain employs TRBV2 and TRBJ2-2; D perhaps matches TRBD2 (5 bases). The CDR3 runs to 14 residues. V was pared by 7 bases and J by 1 base, with 10 bases between. CDR1 SNHLY and CDR2 FYNNEI come from the germline V gene. CDR3 coding DNA: TGTGCCAGCACGAGGGCCCTGAACACCGGGGAGCTGTTTTTT. This translates into CASTRALNTGELFF. The full variable domain, with the rest looked up from reference TRBV2 and TRBJ2-2, is EPEVTQTPSHQVTQMGQEVILRCVPISNHLYFYWYRQILGQKVEFLVSFYNNEISEKSEIFDDQFSVERPDGSNFTLKIRSTKLEDSAMYFCASTRALNTGELFFGEGSRLTVL.